Following are 21 T cell receptor beta chains from one sample sequenced in a study of early T cells in non-severe SARS-CoV-2 infection. Each CDR3 protein is one row after TCRdb ran MiXCR on the 5' RACE reads. The data contain tens of thousands of distinct CDR3 sequences, 13% of them singletons. The specimen was whole blood. All receptors come from an adult who was a healthcare worker with PCR-confirmed SARS-CoV-2 infection or an uninfected control (not recorded which).

The chain recombines TRBV29-1 with TRBJ1-1; a weak D match, TRBD1 (6 bases). The CDR3 length is 13 residues. Germline assignment: CDR1 SQVTM and CDR2 ANQGSEA. V dropped 7 bases and J dropped 0 bases, with 12 bases sitting between them. The CDR3 DNA follows: TGCAGCGCCAAGGACAGCTTGAACACTGAAGCTTTCTTT. Its translation is CSAKDSLNTEAFF.

There are a few counts of this clonotype. The chain has TRBV3-1 and TRBJ2-2; D unclear. Germline lookup yields CDR1 LGHDT and CDR2 YNNKEL (reference sequence). The CDR3 contains 14 residues. The V gene lost 2 bases and the J gene lost 1 base, with 5 bases spanning the gap. The CDR3, as DNA: TGTGCCAGCAGCCAACTTCGGAACACCGGGGAGCTGTTTTTT. Amino acid sequence: CASSQLRNTGELFF. Drawing the rest from reference TRBV3-1 and TRBJ2-2, the complete variable domain is DTAVSQTPKYLVTQMGNDKSIKCEQNLGHDTMYWYKQDSKKFLKIMFSYNNKELIINETVPNRFSPKSPDKAHLNLHINSLELGDSAVYFCASSQLRNTGELFFGEGSRLTVL.

The chain employs TRBV5-1 and TRBJ2-7; 11 positions agree with TRBD1. V lost 4 bases and J lost 6; bases outside the gene matches: 6. This CDR3 comprises 14 residues. Germline CDR1 and CDR2: SGHRS and YFSETQ. The CDR3 region is CASSLTGTGGEQYF. DNA for the CDR3: TGCGCCAGCAGCCTGACCGGGACAGGGGGCGAGCAGTACTTC.

This clonotype was seen only a few times. This rearrangement joins TRBV6-1 to TRBJ2-5; possible D gene TRBD2, 5 bases. Trimming stripped 11 bases from V and 2 bases from J, with 18 bases between. This CDR3 spans 14 amino acids. Germline V lookup: CDR1 MNHNS, CDR2 SASEGT. CDR3 bases: TGTGCCGGGCTCCCAGAGGAGCGGCAAGAGACCCAGTACTTC. It encodes CAGLPEERQETQYF.

The V gene is TRBV6-6, the J gene TRBJ2-7; 7 bases match TRBD2. CDR1 MNHNY and CDR2 SVGAGI come from the germline V gene (reference sequence). The CDR3 consists of 13 residues. With V trimmed by 6 bases and J by 9 bases, 11 bases remained unmatched. In DNA, the CDR3 is TGTGCCAGCAGCCGCGGGGAGGGGTATGGGCAGTACTTC. This sequence encodes CASSRGEGYGQYF.

This clonotype was seen many times. The chain recombines TRBV6-2 or TRBV6-3 with TRBJ1-1; unclear D gene. The CDR3 is 16 amino acids. CDR1 is MNHEY, CDR2 SVGEGT, per germline. V was pared by 0 bases and J by 1 base, with 12 bases between. The CDR3 region has the DNA TGTGCCAGCAGTTACTCTGGTAAATCAGCGAACACTGAAGCTTTCTTT. Translating gives CASSYSGKSANTEAFF.

The chain carries TRBV2 and TRBJ2-2; D is unresolved. This CDR3 has 15 residues. In germline, CDR1 is SNHLY, CDR2 FYNNEI. Trimming removed 7 bases from V and 4 bases from J, with 16 bases in between. In nucleotides, the CDR3 is TGTGCCAGCAAAGAGAGGTCAGGTGTCACCGGGGAGCTGTTTTTT. This codes for CASKERSGVTGELFF.

This clonotype was detected a few times. Just one base apart from a much larger clone, this may be a read error. V usage is TRBV7-2 and J usage is TRBJ1-1; no reliable D call. CDR3 size: 13 residues. V was shortened by 2 bases and J by 1 base, with 5 bases between the two germline ends. Germline CDR1 reads SGHTA; CDR2 reads FQGNSA. CDR3 region: CASSLTENTEAFF. The CDR3 coding sequence is TGTGCCAGCAGCTTAACAGAGAACACTGAAGCTTTCTTT. Full variable domain (outside the CDR3, taken from reference TRBV7-2 and TRBJ1-1): GAGVSQSPSNKVTEKGKDVELRCDPISGHTALYWYRQSLGQGLEFLIYFQGNSAPDKSGLPSDRFSAERTGGSVSTLTIQRTQQEDSAVYLCASSLTENTEAFFGQGTRLTVV.

This clonotype turned up a few times. V and J are TRBV12-3 or TRBV12-4 and TRBJ2-7; 12 positions match TRBD2. This CDR3 comprises 14 residues. V lost 6 bases to trimming and J lost 5 bases; unmatched junction nucleotides: 5. The CDR3 here is CASRKTSGRDEQYF. The CDR3 DNA reads TGTGCCAGCAGGAAGACTAGCGGGAGAGACGAGCAGTACTTC.

This clonotype was seen a handful of times. This chain uses TRBV7-8 with TRBJ2-3, with D possibly being TRBD2 (5 bases). Between the trimmed V and J ends, which lost 5 bases and 2 bases, there was a span of 20 bases. There are 17 residues in the CDR3. Germline values: CDR1 SGHVS, CDR2 FQNEAQ. CDR3: CASSGTGSTRDTDTQYF. The DNA for the CDR3 is TGTGCCAGCAGCGGAACCGGGTCCACGAGGGACACAGATACGCAGTATTTT.

With regard to this clonotype: With a much larger clone just one base away, this may be a read error. The gene calls are TRBV20-1 and TRBJ2-1, with 7 bases lining up with TRBD2. Germline V gene lookup returns CDR1 DFQATT and CDR2 SNEGSKA (reference sequence). The CDR3 is made up of 15 amino acids. The CDR3 DNA is TGCAGTGCTCCTTCTAGCGGCCCCCAAGGCAATAAGCAGTTCTTC. Protein product: CSAPSSGPQGNKQFF.

The V call is TRBV12-3 or TRBV12-4, the J call TRBJ1-2, with D tentatively TRBD1 (5 bases). The CDR3 covers 14 residues. V gave up 4 bases and J gave up 2 bases, with 11 bases separating them. The CDR3 DNA reads TGTGCCAGCAGTTCACAGGTTATCAACTATGGCTACACCTTC. Amino acids: CASSSQVINYGYTF.

The sample holds many counts of this clonotype. This sequence joins TRBV5-1 and TRBJ1-4; no definite D call. V was cut by 0 bases and J by 0 bases, with 9 bases left in between. This CDR3 has 16 amino acids. CDR1 is SGHRS and CDR2 is YFSETQ in the germline V gene. CDR3 bases: TGCGCCAGCAGCTTGGGGCAGGTCGCAACTAATGAAAAACTGTTTTTT. Its protein product is CASSLGQVATNEKLFF.

This clonotype was seen a few times. Written as DNA, the CDR3 is TGTGCCAGCAGCCCAAGCACTAGCGGATACTACGAGCAGTACTTC. Translation gives CASSPSTSGYYEQYF. The genes are TRBV4-2 and TRBJ2-7; 8 bases are shared with TRBD2. J was trimmed by 3 bases and V by 4 bases; bases with no gene match: 8. Germline assignment: CDR1 LGHNA and CDR2 YNFKEQ. The CDR3 spans 15 residues.

This clonotype came up a few times. This chain uses TRBV18 with TRBJ1-1; D perhaps matches TRBD1 (5 bases). V shed 5 bases and J shed 0 bases, with 16 bases lying between them. The CDR3 loop spans 16 amino acids. Looked up from germline, CDR1 is KGHSH and CDR2 is LQKENI. This CDR3 reads CASSGLWGGLNTEAFF. The CDR3 DNA follows: TGTGCCAGCTCAGGGTTGTGGGGGGGATTGAACACTGAAGCTTTCTTT.

This clonotype was counted between two and nine times. The V and J genes are TRBV20-1 and TRBJ2-1; no clear D gene. Germline CDR1 DFQATT, CDR2 SNEGSKA (reference sequence). The V and J ends lost 6 bases and 3 bases respectively, with 9 bases between them. The CDR3 is made up of 12 amino acids. This CDR3 is CSAPPRYNEQFF. Here the CDR3 DNA reads TGCAGTGCCCCGCCCCGCTACAATGAGCAGTTCTTC.

For the CDR3, the DNA is TGTGCCAGCAGTGACCTTATCTACGAGCAGTACTTC. Its protein product is CASSDLIYEQYF. The chain uses TRBV6-1 and TRBJ2-7; D is uncertain. CDR1 is MNHNS, CDR2 SASEGT, per germline. Deletions cut 3 bases from V and 3 bases from J, with 6 bases between. The length of the CDR3 is 12 residues.

This clonotype was seen more than once but under ten times. This chain uses TRBV7-9 with TRBJ2-7; D remains unclear. The CDR3 totals 13 residues. Germline V CDR1 and CDR2: SEHNR, FQNEAQ (reference sequence). V was shortened by 2 bases and J by 2 bases, with 7 bases between the two germline ends. The CDR3 nucleotides are TGTGCCAGCAGCTTACACAACACCTACGAGCAGTACTTC. The encoded protein is CASSLHNTYEQYF.

There are many counts of this clonotype. The chain recombines TRBV9 with TRBJ2-1; D remains unclear. This CDR3 has 12 amino acids. Looked up from germline, CDR1 is SGDLS and CDR2 is YYNGEE. V lost 0 bases, J lost 9 bases, and 7 bases lay in between. Here the CDR3 DNA reads TGTGCCAGCAGCGTAGCGGGCAGTGAGCAGTTCTTC. Its protein product is CASSVAGSEQFF.

The chain carries TRBV5-1 and TRBJ2-5, with unresolved D. The V gene lost 5 bases and the J gene lost 5 bases, with 13 bases spanning the gap. The CDR3 has 13 amino acids. CDR1 is SGHRS and CDR2 is YFSETQ in the germline V gene. CDR3 loop: CASRAPTLETQYF. CDR3 nucleotide sequence: TGCGCCAGCAGGGCTCCCACGTTGGAGACCCAGTACTTC.

This clonotype has ten or more counts. This chain connects TRBV7-2 to TRBJ1-4, with TRBD1 matching over 7 bases. This CDR3 contains 16 residues. Per germline, CDR1 SGHTA and CDR2 FQGNSA. Losses at the gene ends were 0 bases for V and 8 bases for J; bases not matched to a gene: 9. The CDR3, as DNA: TGTGCCAGCAGCTTAGCCTGGGACAGCAGAAGGGAAAAACTGTTTTTT. It specifies CASSLAWDSRREKLFF.